The following is a T cell receptor beta chain sequence with its context. Its antigen is unidentified. The source of the sample is a study of CD8+CD57+ T cells in acquired aplastic anemia. Study-wide context: An average of 3.2 ug of DNA was obtained from sorted CD4+ and CD8+ cells.

CD8+CD57+ cell expansion had been shown by flow cytometry in patients chosen for sequencing. A severe acquired aplastic anemia diagnosis applied to all patients. TCR beta VDJ combinations and CDR3 sequences were profiled from genomic DNA. A single record per CDR3 protein comes from TCRdb applying MiXCR to the reads. The data contain 200,000 or so distinct CDR3 sequences, roughly 60% of them singletons. Broader study findings: Patients and controls shared 25 to 35 CD8+ CDR3 sequences, which appeared highly expressed in patients and within their immunodominant clones.

The germline CDR1 and CDR2 sequences are SGHRS and YFSETQ. Trimming shortened V by 4 bases and J by 6 bases, and 14 bases separated the two germline ends. There are 13 residues in the CDR3. The chain employs TRBV5-1 and TRBJ2-7; unclear D gene. Sequencing was performed on sorted CD4+, CD8+, or CD8+CD57+ T cells (not recorded which) from PBMCs. The receptor was isolated from a human donor with aplastic anemia. The CDR3 DNA reads TGCGCCAGCAGCCTACGCAGCTTCGGCGAGCAGTACTTC. This gives the protein CASSLRSFGEQYF.